These T cell receptor beta chains were read from a single sample in a study of memory CD4+ T cells and cytomegalovirus serostatus. Using immunoSEQ multiplex PCR, the repertoire was profiled, and TCRdb retains in-frame clones only, with some absent. The sample holds some 50,000 clones; around 74% are singletons and the top ten take just over 0.6%. Sequencing used memory CD4+ T cells from blood. The receptors come from an adult in good health and CMV-seronegative. CDR3s include the opening cysteine and the closing phenylalanine or tryptophan. The D gene is left open where the match is weak. The size entry is marked missing in some rows and otherwise reads once, few, many or a size class.

.	TRBD1	TRBJ2-5	TRBV28	CASSPGQGGLETQYF	TGTGCCAGCAGCCCGGGACAGGGGGGGTTGGAGACCCAGTACTTC
few	.	TRBJ2-2	TRBV7-9	CASSLELPVKNTGELFF	TGTGCCAGCAGCTTAGAACTCCCGGTAAAGAACACCGGGGAGCTGTTTTTT
.	.	TRBJ2-7	TRBV2	CASKAQGNSYEQYF	TGTGCCAGCAAGGCACAGGGTAACTCCTACGAGCAGTACTTC
.	.	TRBJ2-3	TRBV9	CASSVDSSNSDTQYF	TGTGCCAGCAGCGTAGACTCTAGTAATTCAGATACGCAGTATTTT
.	.	TRBJ1-1	TRBV6-5	CAGRDPNTEAFF	TGTGCCGGCAGGGACCCTAACACTGAAGCTTTCTTT
.	.	TRBJ2-1	TRBV9	CASSVAGASSYNEQFF	TGTGCCAGCAGCGTAGCCGGGGCTAGCTCCTACAATGAGCAGTTCTTC
once	.	TRBJ1-2	TRBV6-1	CASSPQGPRGGYTF	TGTGCCAGCAGTCCCCAGGGACCTCGGGGAGGCTACACCTTC
few	.	TRBJ1-3	TRBV27	CASSLSQSLSGNTIYF	TGTGCCAGCAGTTTAAGCCAGAGTCTCTCTGGAAACACCATATATTTT
few	.	TRBJ2-1	TRBV7-8	CASSLGSGLAREQFF	TGTGCCAGCAGCTTAGGGAGTGGGCTAGCAAGGGAGCAGTTCTTC
once	.	TRBJ2-2	TRBV2	CASSVGTLNTGELFF	TGTGCCAGCAGTGTAGGGACCTTGAACACCGGGGAGCTGTTTTTT